One sample yielded the 21 T cell receptor beta chains listed below, sequenced in a study of control samples from healthy donors and cancer patients. The method was immunoSEQ multiplex PCR; TCRdb's version includes in-frame clones alone and lacks a portion of them. The sample comprises more than 25,000 clones, around 85% of which are singletons, and around 7% rests with the top ten. Sequenced input: PBMCs. These receptors were collected from a woman in her sixties or seventies with head and neck cancer.

Judged by abundance, this clone is medium-sized. J is TRBJ2-2 and V is TRBV5-4, with 7 bases that match TRBD2. Germline V gives CDR1 SGHNT, CDR2 YYREEE (reference sequence). J gave up 4 bases and V 0 bases, and 3 bases lay outside the gene matches. The CDR3 sequence is 15 residues long. CDR3 in DNA: TGTGCCAGCAGCTTGGGAGCGGGGCCCACCGGGGAGCTGTTTTTT. It encodes CASSLGAGPTGELFF.

This sequence joins TRBV25-1 and TRBJ2-3, with 8 bases aligning to TRBD2. J gave up 1 base and V 0 bases, and 3 bases lay outside the gene matches. This CDR3 has 16 amino acids. Germline V lookup: CDR1 MGHDK, CDR2 SYGVNS. CDR3 coding DNA: TGTGCCAGCAGTGAATACGGGGGGGTAGGCACAGATACGCAGTATTTT. This translates into CASSEYGGVGTDTQYF.

V gene TRBV6-5 combines with J gene TRBJ2-1; TRBD1 agrees at 10 bases. Germline V gene lookup returns CDR1 MNHEY and CDR2 SVGAGI. The CDR3 runs 15 residues. V was clipped by 10 bases and J by 8 bases; unmatched bases: 14. The CDR3 loop reads CATRIRDRGWDEQFF. The CDR3 region has the DNA TGTGCCACCAGGATCCGGGACAGGGGTTGGGATGAGCAGTTCTTC.

The chain has TRBV4-2 and TRBJ1-4, with 7 bases identical to TRBD1. The CDR3 spans 15 residues. The germline gives CDR1 LGHNA, CDR2 YNFKEQ. Unmatched junction bases numbered 8, after V lost 5 bases and J lost 5 bases. The CDR3 sequence is CASSNPGTENEKLFF. The CDR3 nucleotides are TGTGCCAGCAGCAACCCCGGGACAGAAAATGAAAAACTGTTTTTT.

The chain carries TRBV19 and TRBJ2-5; D may be TRBD1 (6 bases). The CDR3 has 15 amino acids. Germline values: CDR1 LNHDA, CDR2 SQIVND (reference sequence). The V and J ends lost 1 base and 1 base respectively, with 10 bases between them. DNA for the CDR3: TGTGCCAGTAGTATAGTACAGGGCTTCCAAGAGACCCAGTACTTC. It codes for CASSIVQGFQETQYF. The full variable domain, in which reference TRBV19 and TRBJ2-5 provide the parts outside the CDR3, is DGGITQSPKYLFRKEGQNVTLSCEQNLNHDAMYWYRQDPGQGLRLIYYSQIVNDFQKGDIAEGYSVSREKKESFPLTVTSAQKNPTAFYLCASSIVQGFQETQYFGPGTRLLVL.

This clone was seen only once. The V call is TRBV5-5, the J call TRBJ2-3; 8 nucleotides line up with TRBD1. Looked up from germline, CDR1 is SGHKS and CDR2 is YYEKEE (reference sequence). J lost 5 bases, V lost 0 bases, and 11 bases had no gene match. The CDR3 has 17 amino acids. The CDR3 loop reads CASSLEAGQGLRDTQYF. The DNA for the CDR3 is TGTGCCAGCAGCTTGGAGGCTGGACAGGGTTTAAGAGATACGCAGTATTTT.

The V gene is TRBV4-3, the J gene TRBJ2-1; a possible D gene is TRBD2 (6 bases). This CDR3 contains 14 residues. Trimming cost V 0 bases and J 11 bases, with 14 bases left between them. Germline CDR1 and CDR2: LGHNA and YSLEER. CDR3 sequence (DNA): TGCGCCAGCAGCCAAGATATGACAGCGGGTAAGCAGTTCTTC. Translating it yields CASSQDMTAGKQFF.

The chain employs TRBV19 and TRBJ1-1; the match to TRBD1 covers 9 bases. Germline V gene lookup returns CDR1 LNHDA and CDR2 SQIVND (reference sequence). The J segment lost 5 bases and the V segment lost 4 bases, leaving 8 bases of the junction unmatched. The CDR3 loop spans 15 amino acids. The CDR3 sequence is CASSKGQGGPTEAFF. The CDR3 bases are TGTGCCAGTAGTAAGGGACAGGGAGGACCTACTGAAGCTTTCTTT.

This sequence joins TRBV11-3 and TRBJ1-3; D ambiguous. Germline V gives CDR1 SGHNT, CDR2 YENEEA. CDR3 length: 12 amino acids. Trimming left V 0 bases short and J 4 bases short, with 1 base between. CDR3 region: CASSLEGNTIYF. DNA for the CDR3: TGTGCCAGCAGCTTAGAAGGAAACACCATATATTTT.

DNA of the CDR3: TGTGCCAGCAGCTTAAGGGACACCCCCCGGAATGAGCAGTTCTTC. As protein: CASSLRDTPRNEQFF. The rearrangement joins TRBV11-1 to TRBJ2-1; D is possibly TRBD1 (6 bases). Germline CDR1 reads SGHAT; CDR2 reads FQDESV (reference sequence). V lost 2 bases and J 7 bases, leaving 15 bases between the germline ends. The CDR3 extends over 15 amino acids.

The CDR3 nucleotides read TGTGCCAGCAGCTTAGATGGGACAGGAATCTATGGCTACACCTTC. Protein sequence: CASSLDGTGIYGYTF. This sequence joins TRBV7-2 and TRBJ1-2; 8 nucleotides align to TRBD1. The V and J ends lost 1 base and 4 bases, in that order; junction bases with no gene match: 5. CDR1 is SGHTA and CDR2 is FQGNSA in the germline V gene. The CDR3 totals 15 residues.

V and J are TRBV29-1 and TRBJ2-5; TRBD2 agrees at 8 bases. Looked up from germline, CDR1 is SQVTM and CDR2 is ANQGSEA. The V gene end was trimmed by 5 bases and the J gene end by 0 bases; junction bases not matched to a gene: 14. This CDR3 spans 17 amino acids. The chain's CDR3 is CSVFLTRTSQYQETQYF. DNA for the CDR3: TGCAGCGTTTTTCTTACCAGGACTAGCCAGTACCAAGAGACCCAGTACTTC.

This clone was counted between two and nine times. The rearrangement links TRBV29-1 to TRBJ1-2, with D unresolved. The CDR3 is 12 residues long. Germline V CDR1 and CDR2: SQVTM, ANQGSEA. Trimming left V 6 bases short and J 6 bases short, with 14 bases between. The CDR3 region has the DNA TGCAGCGTCGGTTTTCTGGGAGATGGCTACACCTTC. It specifies CSVGFLGDGYTF.

The chain uses TRBV11-3 and TRBJ2-7, with D possibly TRBD1 on 7 matching bases. Germline loops: CDR1 SGHNT, CDR2 YENEEA. Trimming took off 5 bases at V and 6 bases at J, with 20 bases between the two ends. CDR3 length: 15 amino acids. The CDR3 DNA is TGTGCCAGCAGCCACCCGGTCAGGGGGGTCGGCGAGCAGTACTTC. This translates into CASSHPVRGVGEQYF.

The chain recombines TRBV30 with TRBJ2-1; D tentatively fits TRBD1 or TRBD2 (5 bases each). The length of the CDR3 is 12 residues. Deletions cut 8 bases from V and 1 base from J, with 9 bases between. Germline CDR1 is GTSNPN and CDR2 is SVGIG (reference sequence). The CDR3 sequence is CAGTESYNEQFF. The CDR3 DNA follows: TGTGCCGGGACCGAGTCCTACAATGAGCAGTTCTTC.

The chain couples TRBV11-3 to TRBJ1-1; 8 positions match TRBD1. Germline CDR1 and CDR2: SGHNT and YENEEA. The ends lost 4 bases at V and 4 bases at J; junction bases unmatched: 8. The CDR3 extends over 15 amino acids. The CDR3: CASSSRTGTFTEAFF. CDR3 sequence (DNA): TGTGCCAGCAGCTCCCGGACAGGGACCTTCACTGAAGCTTTCTTT. The entire variable domain, with the rest obtained from reference TRBV11-3 and TRBJ1-1, is as follows: EAGVVQSPRYKIIEKKQPVAFWCNPISGHNTLYWYLQNLGQGPELLIRYENEEAVDDSQLPKDRFSAERLKGVDSTLKIQPAELGDSAVYLCASSSRTGTFTEAFFGQGTRLTVV.

The chain recombines TRBV19 with TRBJ2-7; the D call may be TRBD1 or TRBD2 (6 bases each). V shed 5 bases and J shed 7 bases, with 15 bases lying between them. Germline assignment: CDR1 LNHDA and CDR2 SQIVND (reference sequence). This CDR3 is 13 amino acids long. The CDR3 region is CASSALQGGEQYF. CDR3 DNA sequence: TGTGCCAGTAGTGCCCTACAGGGAGGAGAGCAGTACTTC.

The sample holds one count of this clone. This chain uses TRBV5-5 with TRBJ2-7, with D unclear. Trimming took 9 bases from V and 4 from J, leaving 17 bases between them. The CDR3 runs 13 residues. Germline CDR1 and CDR2: SGHKS and YYEKEE (reference sequence). CDR3 nucleotides: TGTGCCACCCGGCAAGCAGACCGTTACGAGCAGTACTTC. It is translated as CATRQADRYEQYF. Together with reference TRBV5-5 and TRBJ2-7, the CDR3 gives the full variable domain: DAGVTQSPTHLIKTRGQQVTLRCSPISGHKSVSWYQQVLGQGPQFIFQYYEKEERGRGNFPDRFSARQFPNYSSELNVNALLLGDSALYLCATRQADRYEQYFGPGTRLTVT.

The rearrangement uses TRBV15 and TRBJ2-3, with 12 nucleotides matching TRBD2. V was clipped by 7 bases and J by 2 bases; unmatched bases: 7. Per germline, CDR1 LNHNV and CDR2 YYDKDF (reference sequence). This CDR3 has 16 residues. The CDR3 nucleotides are TGTGCCACCACTAGCGGGAGGGCCATAGACACAGATACGCAGTATTTT. This encodes CATTSGRAIDTDTQYF.

V is TRBV3-1 (or the pseudogene TRBV3-2) and J is TRBJ1-1; TRBD1 might be the D (5 bases). V lost 4 bases and J lost 8, with 14 bases in between. Germline CDR1 and CDR2: LGHDT and YNNKEL (reference sequence). This CDR3 region has 13 residues. The CDR3 spells CASSPQGLGEAFF. The CDR3 coding sequence is TGTGCCAGCAGCCCTCAGGGCCTCGGGGAAGCTTTCTTT.

The chain employs TRBV9 and TRBJ1-1, with a possible D match to TRBD1 (6 bases). Deletions cut 3 bases from V and 10 bases from J, with 16 bases between. Germline loops: CDR1 SGDLS, CDR2 YYNGEE. This CDR3 region has 13 residues. The CDR3 here is CASSAGDTFTAFF. The CDR3 nucleotides are TGTGCCAGCAGCGCCGGGGACACCTTCACAGCTTTCTTT.